What follows is one TCR beta chain and its context. The target antigen is unknown. Investigators prepared the TCR beta libraries by applying iRepertoire HTBI primers and Arm-PCR of CDR3 regions. TCRdb recomputed calls from the multiplex PCR reads with MiXCR, one row per CDR3 protein. The sample records 500,000 to 700,000 distinct CDR3 sequences, roughly 30% being singletons. This sample is drawn from a study of regulatory T cells in long-lasting Graves disease. Time point indicated: persistent/refractory GD, antithyroid drugs over 5 years with positive TRAb. Researchers made the TCR library from RNA that was extracted from PBMCs. Germline CDR1 LNHDA, CDR2 SQIVND (reference sequence). Trimming removed 6 bases from V and 3 bases from J, with 11 bases in between. CDR3 length: 13 amino acids. General study results and limits: The TCR repertoire of persistent Graves' patients was less diverse than that of newly diagnosed ones. Fewer public clonotypes were shared by new patients (966) than by persistent patients (2,741).

The TCR sequence derives from a female donor with Graves disease. This rearrangement joins TRBV19 to TRBJ2-5; no clear D. Specimen: peripheral blood mononuclear cells (PBMCs), collected when the disease was refractory, from a patient treated with antithyroid drugs. In DNA, the CDR3 is TGTGCCAGTAGATTGGACGTCGAAGAGACCCAGTACTTC. Protein product: CASRLDVEETQYF.